This T cell receptor beta chain came from a study of OX40 agonist ivuxolimab in advanced cancers. Whole-study findings and limits: At 0.1-3.0 mg/kg, partial responders had clonal expansion among the lowest observed.

The repertoire was sequenced with immunoSEQ multiplex PCR; TCRdb's copy has only in-frame clones and lacks some. Of 60,000 to 100,000 clones in the sample, approximately 95% were seen once. Germline loops: CDR1 SNHLY, CDR2 FYNNEI. J was trimmed by 6 bases and V by 3 bases; bases with no gene match: 8. The CDR3 sequence is 14 residues long. Points on this clone: Its antigen is not identified.

The sample in question was CD4+ or CD8+ T cells sorted from blood, obtained in a trial of the OX40 agonist ivuxolimab. This chain connects TRBV2 to TRBJ2-7, with TRBD1 matching 7 bases. The clonotype comes from an adult with an advanced solid tumor such as melanoma, head and neck, liver or kidney cancer. The DNA for the CDR3 is TGTGCCAGCAGTGAGATTCCCGCAGGGGGCGAGCAGTACTTC. This gives the protein CASSEIPAGGEQYF.